These 2 T cell receptor beta chains were all obtained from the same sample, sequenced in a study of blood T cell repertoires in COVID-19. Assay: immunoSEQ multiplex PCR; the TCRdb copy retains only in-frame clones and omits some. The table records over 600,000 clones, 80% to 90% of them present only once. The sample comprised peripheral blood. Source of these receptors: a woman younger than 35 with acute or convalescent COVID-19.

This clone was observed once. The CDR3 protein is CSGEGRGGGNTIYF. CDR3 coding DNA: TGCAGCGGGGAGGGTAGGGGAGGTGGAAACACCATATATTTT. V is TRBV29-1 and J is TRBJ1-3, with D maybe TRBD1 (5 bases). Between the trimmed V and J ends, which lost 7 bases and 3 bases, there was a span of 16 bases. The length of the CDR3 is 14 residues. Germline V gene data show CDR1 as SQVTM and CDR2 as ANQGSEA.

This chain joins TRBV5-1 and TRBJ1-2, with a possible D match to TRBD1 (5 bases). Germline V gene sequence: CDR1 SGHRS, CDR2 YFSETQ. Trimming stripped 0 bases from V and 6 bases from J, with 12 bases between. CDR3 length: 14 amino acids. In DNA, the CDR3 is TGCGCCAGCAGCTTGGCCTGGGGGGAGGATGGCTACACCTTC. Its translation: CASSLAWGEDGYTF.